This TCR beta chain came from a study of T cells after posttransplantation cyclophosphamide. Study-wide results and limits: Recipient CMV seropositivity and CMV reactivation strongly tracked TRB clonality. Later blood repertoires were often dominated by clones from the donor CD8+ memory compartment. Blood and skin or GI T cell repertoires showed limited TRB overlap.

Trimming removed 5 bases at V and 0 bases at J, with 16 bases between. This CDR3 comprises 15 residues. Germline V gene data show CDR1 as GTSNPN and CDR2 as SVGIG (reference sequence). This related bone marrow graft donor gave peripheral blood on the day of marrow donation. Assay: immunoSEQ multiplex PCR; the TCRdb copy retains only in-frame clones and omits some. Altogether around 35,000 clones were found in the sample, and no singletons occur. This clone turned up a few times. Its antigen is currently unknown. This clonotype was sampled from a woman in her 50s in good health and a related stem cell transplant donor. Input material: PBMCs. The V call is TRBV30, the J call TRBJ1-2; D is perhaps TRBD1 (5 bases). The CDR3 region has the DNA TGTGCCTGGGCCGGGGGAGGGCAAGCTAACTATGGCTACACCTTC. Amino acid sequence: CAWAGGGQANYGYTF.